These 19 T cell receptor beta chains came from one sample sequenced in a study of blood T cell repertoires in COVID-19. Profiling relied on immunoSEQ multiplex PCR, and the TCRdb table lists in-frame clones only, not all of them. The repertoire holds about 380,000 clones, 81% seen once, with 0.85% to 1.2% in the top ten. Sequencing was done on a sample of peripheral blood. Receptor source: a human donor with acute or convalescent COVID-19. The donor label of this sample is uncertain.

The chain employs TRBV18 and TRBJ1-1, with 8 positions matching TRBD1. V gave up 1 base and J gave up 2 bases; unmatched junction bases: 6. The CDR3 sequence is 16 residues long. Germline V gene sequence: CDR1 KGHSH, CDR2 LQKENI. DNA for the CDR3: TGTGCCAGCTCACCACAACCAGGGGGCGGAAACACTGAAGCTTTCTTT. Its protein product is CASSPQPGGGNTEAFF.

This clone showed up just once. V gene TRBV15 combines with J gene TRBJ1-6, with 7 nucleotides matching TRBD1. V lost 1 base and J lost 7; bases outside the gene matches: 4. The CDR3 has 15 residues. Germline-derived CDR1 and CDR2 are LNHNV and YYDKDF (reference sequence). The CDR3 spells CATSRVIRGNSPLHF. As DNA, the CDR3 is TGTGCCACCAGCAGAGTCATCAGGGGGAATTCACCCCTCCACTTT.

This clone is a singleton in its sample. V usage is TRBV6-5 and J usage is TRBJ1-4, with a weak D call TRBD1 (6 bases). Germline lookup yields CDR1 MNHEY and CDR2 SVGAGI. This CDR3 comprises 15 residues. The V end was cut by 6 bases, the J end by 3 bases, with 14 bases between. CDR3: CASRNQGLPNEKLFF. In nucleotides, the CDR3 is TGTGCCAGCAGAAACCAGGGGTTGCCTAATGAAAAACTGTTTTTT.

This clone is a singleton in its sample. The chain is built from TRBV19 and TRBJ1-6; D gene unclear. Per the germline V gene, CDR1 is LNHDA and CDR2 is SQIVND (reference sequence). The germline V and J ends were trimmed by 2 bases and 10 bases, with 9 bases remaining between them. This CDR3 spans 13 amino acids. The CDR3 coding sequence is TGTGCCAGTAGTATATCGGGGAACTCACCCCTCCACTTT. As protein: CASSISGNSPLHF.

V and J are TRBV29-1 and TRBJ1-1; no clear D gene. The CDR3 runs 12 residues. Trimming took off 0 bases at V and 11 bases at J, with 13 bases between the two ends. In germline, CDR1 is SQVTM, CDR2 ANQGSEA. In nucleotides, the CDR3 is TGCAGCGTTGAAGATAGCCAGTCGAGGGCTTTCTTT. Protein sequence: CSVEDSQSRAFF.

CDR3 in amino acids: CASSPAGQSNEKLFF. The CDR3, as DNA: TGTGCCAGCAGTCCTGCGGGACAGAGTAATGAAAAACTGTTTTTT. V and J are TRBV28 and TRBJ1-4, with 7 nucleotides matching TRBD1. The germline V gene has CDR1 MDHEN and CDR2 SYDVKM. CDR3 length: 15 amino acids. Trimming took 5 bases from V and 4 from J; bases not matched to a gene: 7.

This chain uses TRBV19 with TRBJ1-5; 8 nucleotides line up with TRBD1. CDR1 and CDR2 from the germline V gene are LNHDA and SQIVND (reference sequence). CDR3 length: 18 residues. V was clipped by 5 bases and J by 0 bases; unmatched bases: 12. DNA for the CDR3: TGTGCCAGTAGTTCCCGGCGGGACAGGACCCTTAGCAATCAGCCCCAGCATTTT. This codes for CASSSRRDRTLSNQPQHF.

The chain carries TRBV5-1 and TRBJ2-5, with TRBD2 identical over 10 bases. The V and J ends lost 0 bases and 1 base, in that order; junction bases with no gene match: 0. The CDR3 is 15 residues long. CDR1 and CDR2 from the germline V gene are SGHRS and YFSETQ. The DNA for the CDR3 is TGCGCCAGCAGCTTGGGGACTAGCGGCCAAGAGACCCAGTACTTC. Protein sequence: CASSLGTSGQETQYF.

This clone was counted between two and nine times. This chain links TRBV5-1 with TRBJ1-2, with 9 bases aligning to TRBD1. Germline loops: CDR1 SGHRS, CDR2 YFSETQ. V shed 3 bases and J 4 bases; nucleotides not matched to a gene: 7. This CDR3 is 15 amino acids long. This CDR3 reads CASSWGQGGSYGYTF. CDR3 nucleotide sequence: TGCGCCAGCAGCTGGGGACAGGGAGGGAGCTATGGCTACACCTTC.

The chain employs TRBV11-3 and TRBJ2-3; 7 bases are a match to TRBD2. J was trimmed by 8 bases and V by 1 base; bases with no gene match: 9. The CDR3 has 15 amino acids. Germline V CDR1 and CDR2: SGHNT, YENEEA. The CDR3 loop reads CASSLGLQERGTQYF. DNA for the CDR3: TGTGCCAGCAGCTTAGGCCTACAGGAGCGGGGTACGCAGTATTTT.

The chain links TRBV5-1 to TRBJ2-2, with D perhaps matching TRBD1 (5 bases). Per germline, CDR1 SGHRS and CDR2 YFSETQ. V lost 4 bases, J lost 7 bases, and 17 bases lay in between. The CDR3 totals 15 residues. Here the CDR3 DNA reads TGCGCCAGCAGCGATCCGACAGCCGTGGACGGGGAGCTGTTTTTT. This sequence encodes CASSDPTAVDGELFF.

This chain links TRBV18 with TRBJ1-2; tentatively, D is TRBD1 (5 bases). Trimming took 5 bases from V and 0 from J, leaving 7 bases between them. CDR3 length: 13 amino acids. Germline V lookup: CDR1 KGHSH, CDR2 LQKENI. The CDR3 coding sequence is TGTGCCAGCTCAAACAGGTCTAACTATGGCTACACCTTC. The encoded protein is CASSNRSNYGYTF.

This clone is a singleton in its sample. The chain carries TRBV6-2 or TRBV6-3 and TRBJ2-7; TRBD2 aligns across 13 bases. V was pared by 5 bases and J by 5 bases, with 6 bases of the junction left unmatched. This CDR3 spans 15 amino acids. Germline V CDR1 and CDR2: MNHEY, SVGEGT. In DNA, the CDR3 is TGTGCCAGCAGTCGGACTAGCGGGAGCCCCCACGAGCAGTACTTC. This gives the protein CASSRTSGSPHEQYF.

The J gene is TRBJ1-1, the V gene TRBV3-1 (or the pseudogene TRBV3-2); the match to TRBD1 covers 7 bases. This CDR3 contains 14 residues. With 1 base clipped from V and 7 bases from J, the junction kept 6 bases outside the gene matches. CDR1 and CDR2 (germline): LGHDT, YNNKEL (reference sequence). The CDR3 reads CASSQARAGGEAFF. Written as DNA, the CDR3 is TGTGCCAGCAGCCAAGCAAGGGCAGGGGGTGAAGCTTTCTTT.

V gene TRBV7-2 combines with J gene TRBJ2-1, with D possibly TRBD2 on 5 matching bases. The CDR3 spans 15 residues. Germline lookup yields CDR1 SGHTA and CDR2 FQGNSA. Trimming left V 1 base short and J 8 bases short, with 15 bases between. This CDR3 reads CASSLVRTPYDEQFF. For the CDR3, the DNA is TGTGCCAGCAGCTTAGTTCGGACTCCGTACGATGAGCAGTTCTTC. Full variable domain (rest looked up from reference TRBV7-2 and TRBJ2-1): GAGVSQSPSNKVTEKGKDVELRCDPISGHTALYWYRQSLGQGLEFLIYFQGNSAPDKSGLPSDRFSAERTGGSVSTLTIQRTQQEDSAVYLCASSLVRTPYDEQFFGPGTRLTVL.

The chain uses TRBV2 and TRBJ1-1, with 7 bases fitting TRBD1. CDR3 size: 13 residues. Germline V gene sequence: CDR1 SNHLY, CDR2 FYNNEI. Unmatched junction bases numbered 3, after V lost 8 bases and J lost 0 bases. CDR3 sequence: CASGTALNTEAFF. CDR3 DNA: TGTGCCAGCGGGACAGCCCTGAACACTGAAGCTTTCTTT. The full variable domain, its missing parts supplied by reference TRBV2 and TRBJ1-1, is EPEVTQTPSHQVTQMGQEVILRCVPISNHLYFYWYRQILGQKVEFLVSFYNNEISEKSEIFDDQFSVERPDGSNFTLKIRSTKLEDSAMYFCASGTALNTEAFFGQGTRLTVV.

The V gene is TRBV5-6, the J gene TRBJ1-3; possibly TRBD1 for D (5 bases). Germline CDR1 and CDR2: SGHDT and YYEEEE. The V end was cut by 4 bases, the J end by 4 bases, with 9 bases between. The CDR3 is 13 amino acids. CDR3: CASSAGYGNTIYF. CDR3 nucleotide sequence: TGTGCCAGCAGCGCAGGGTACGGAAACACCATATATTTT.

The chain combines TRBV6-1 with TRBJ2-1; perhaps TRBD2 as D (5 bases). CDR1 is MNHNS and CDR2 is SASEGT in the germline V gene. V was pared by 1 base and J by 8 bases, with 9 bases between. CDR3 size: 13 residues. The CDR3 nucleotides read TGTGCCAGCAGTGAAGATAGAGGGCATGAGCAGTTCTTC. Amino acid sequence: CASSEDRGHEQFF.

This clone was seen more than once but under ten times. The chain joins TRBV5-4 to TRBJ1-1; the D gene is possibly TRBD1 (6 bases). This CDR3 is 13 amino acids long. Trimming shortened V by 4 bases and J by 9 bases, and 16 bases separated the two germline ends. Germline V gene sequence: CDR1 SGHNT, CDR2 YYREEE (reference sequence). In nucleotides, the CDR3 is TGTGCCAGCAGCGGATCGGACAGAGCAAAAGCTTTCTTT. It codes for CASSGSDRAKAFF.